This TCR beta chain was profiled in a study of cytomegalovirus exposure and HLA in healthy donors. Broader study findings: Overall, roughly 160 TCR beta chains were annotated as cytomegalovirus-associated. Of the V segments, some could not be distinguished, including TRBV6-2 and TRBV6-3, and were excluded.

PCR involved 60 Vbeta and 13 Jbeta primers. Assay: immunoSEQ multiplex PCR; the TCRdb copy retains only in-frame clones and omits some. Of some 150,000 clones in the sample, roughly two thirds are singletons; the top ten hold roughly 3%. In the case of this clone: The antigen remains unidentified.

Germline lookup yields CDR1 MNHEY and CDR2 SMNVEV (reference sequence). V lost 5 bases and J lost 0, with 5 bases in between. CDR3 length: 13 residues. Sequenced input: PBMCs. The chain is built from TRBV27 and TRBJ2-1; no clear D. This TCR was recovered from a young woman in good health and CMV-seronegative. The CDR3: CASSLSSYNEQFF. CDR3 in DNA: TGTGCCAGCAGTCTGAGCTCCTACAATGAGCAGTTCTTC.